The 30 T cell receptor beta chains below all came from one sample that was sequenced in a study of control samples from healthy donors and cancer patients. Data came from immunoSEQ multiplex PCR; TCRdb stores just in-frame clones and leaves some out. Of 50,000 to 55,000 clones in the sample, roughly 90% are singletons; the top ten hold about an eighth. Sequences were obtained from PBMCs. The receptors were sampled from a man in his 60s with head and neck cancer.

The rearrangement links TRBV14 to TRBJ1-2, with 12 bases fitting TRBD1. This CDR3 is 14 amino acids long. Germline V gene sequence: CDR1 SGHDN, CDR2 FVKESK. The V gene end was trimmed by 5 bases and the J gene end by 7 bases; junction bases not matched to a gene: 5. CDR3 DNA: TGTGCCAGCAGCGGGACAGGGGGCGCGAGTGGCTACACCTTC. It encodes CASSGTGGASGYTF.

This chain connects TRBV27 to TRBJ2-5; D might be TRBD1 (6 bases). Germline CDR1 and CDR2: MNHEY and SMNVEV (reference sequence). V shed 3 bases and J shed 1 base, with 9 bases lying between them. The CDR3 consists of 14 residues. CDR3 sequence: CASSFQGPQETQYF. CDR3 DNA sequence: TGTGCCAGCAGTTTTCAGGGGCCCCAAGAGACCCAGTACTTC.

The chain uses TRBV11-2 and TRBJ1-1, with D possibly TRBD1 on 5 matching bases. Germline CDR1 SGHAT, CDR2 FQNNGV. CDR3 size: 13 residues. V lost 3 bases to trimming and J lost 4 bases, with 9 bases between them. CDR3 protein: CASSFQGRTEAFF. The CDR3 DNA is TGTGCCAGCAGCTTCCAGGGTCGCACTGAAGCTTTCTTT.

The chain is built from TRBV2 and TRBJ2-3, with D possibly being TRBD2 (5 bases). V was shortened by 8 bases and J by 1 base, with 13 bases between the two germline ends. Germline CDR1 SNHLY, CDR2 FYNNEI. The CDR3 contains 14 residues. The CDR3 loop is CASDEDSGTDTQYF. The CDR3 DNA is TGTGCCAGCGACGAAGATAGCGGCACAGATACGCAGTATTTT.

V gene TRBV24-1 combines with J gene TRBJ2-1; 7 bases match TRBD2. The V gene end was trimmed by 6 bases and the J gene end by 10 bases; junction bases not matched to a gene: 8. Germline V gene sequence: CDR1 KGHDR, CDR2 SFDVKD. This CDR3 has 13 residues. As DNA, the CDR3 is TGTGCCACCAGTCGGGCGGGAGTTGGAGAGCAGTTCTTC. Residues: CATSRAGVGEQFF.

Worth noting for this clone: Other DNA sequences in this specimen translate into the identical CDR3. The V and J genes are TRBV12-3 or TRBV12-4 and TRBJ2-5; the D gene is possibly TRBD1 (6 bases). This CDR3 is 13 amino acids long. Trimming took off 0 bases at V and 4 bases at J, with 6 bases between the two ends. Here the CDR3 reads CASSLAGGETQYF. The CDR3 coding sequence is TGTGCCAGCAGTTTAGCAGGGGGAGAGACCCAGTACTTC.

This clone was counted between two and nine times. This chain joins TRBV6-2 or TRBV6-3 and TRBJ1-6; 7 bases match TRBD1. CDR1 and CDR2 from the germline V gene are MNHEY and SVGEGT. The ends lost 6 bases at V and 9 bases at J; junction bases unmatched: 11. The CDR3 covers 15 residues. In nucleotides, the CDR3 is TGTGCCAGCAGCTCACTAGGGGGCTTAAGTTCACCCCTCCACTTT. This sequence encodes CASSSLGGLSSPLHF.

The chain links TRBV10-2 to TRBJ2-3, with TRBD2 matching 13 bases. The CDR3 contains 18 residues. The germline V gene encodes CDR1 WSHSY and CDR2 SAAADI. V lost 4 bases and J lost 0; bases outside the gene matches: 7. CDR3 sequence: CASSVGLAGRPSTDTQYF. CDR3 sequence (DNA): TGCGCCAGCAGTGTGGGACTAGCGGGGAGGCCTAGCACAGATACGCAGTATTTT.

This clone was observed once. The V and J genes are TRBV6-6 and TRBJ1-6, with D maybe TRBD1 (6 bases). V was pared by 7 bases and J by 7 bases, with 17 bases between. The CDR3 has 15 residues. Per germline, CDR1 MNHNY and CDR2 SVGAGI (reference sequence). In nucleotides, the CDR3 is TGTGCCAGCACCCCAGGGGATATATCCAATTCACCCCTCCACTTT. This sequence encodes CASTPGDISNSPLHF.

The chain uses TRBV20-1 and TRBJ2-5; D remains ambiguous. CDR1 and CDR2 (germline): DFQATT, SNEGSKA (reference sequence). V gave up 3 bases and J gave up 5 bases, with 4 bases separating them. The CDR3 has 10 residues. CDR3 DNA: TGCAGTGCTAGCGAGGAGACCCAGTACTTC. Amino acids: CSASEETQYF.

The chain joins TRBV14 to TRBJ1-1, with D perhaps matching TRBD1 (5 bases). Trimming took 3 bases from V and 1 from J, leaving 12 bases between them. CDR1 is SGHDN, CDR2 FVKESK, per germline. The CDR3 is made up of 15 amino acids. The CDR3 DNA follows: TGTGCCAGCAGCCACCCCGACAGAGCGAACACTGAAGCTTTCTTT. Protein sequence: CASSHPDRANTEAFF.

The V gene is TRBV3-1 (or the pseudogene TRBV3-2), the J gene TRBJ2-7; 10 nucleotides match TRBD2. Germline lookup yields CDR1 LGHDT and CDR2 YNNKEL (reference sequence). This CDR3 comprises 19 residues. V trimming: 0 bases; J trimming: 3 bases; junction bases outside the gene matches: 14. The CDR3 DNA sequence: TGTGCCAGCAGCCAAGATCGTCGGCAGCGGGGGGGCATTTGCTACGAGCAGTACTTC. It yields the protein CASSQDRRQRGGICYEQYF.

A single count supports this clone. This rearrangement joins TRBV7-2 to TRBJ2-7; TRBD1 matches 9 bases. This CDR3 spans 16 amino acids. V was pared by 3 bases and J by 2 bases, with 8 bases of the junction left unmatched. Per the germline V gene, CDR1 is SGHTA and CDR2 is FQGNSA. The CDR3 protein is CASSLGTGFVPYEQYF. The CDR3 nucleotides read TGTGCCAGCAGCTTGGGGACAGGGTTCGTCCCCTACGAGCAGTACTTC.

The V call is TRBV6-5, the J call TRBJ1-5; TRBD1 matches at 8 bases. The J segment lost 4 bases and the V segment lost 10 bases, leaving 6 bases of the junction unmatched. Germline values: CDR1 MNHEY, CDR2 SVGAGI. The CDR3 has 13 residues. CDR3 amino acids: CATSGDRNQPQHF. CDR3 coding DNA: TGTGCCACTAGCGGGGACAGGAATCAGCCCCAGCATTTT.

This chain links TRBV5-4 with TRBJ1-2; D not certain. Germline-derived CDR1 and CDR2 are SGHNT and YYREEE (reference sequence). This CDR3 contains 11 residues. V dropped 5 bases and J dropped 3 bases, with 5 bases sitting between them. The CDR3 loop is CASSSDYGYTF. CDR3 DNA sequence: TGTGCCAGCAGTAGTGACTATGGCTACACCTTC.

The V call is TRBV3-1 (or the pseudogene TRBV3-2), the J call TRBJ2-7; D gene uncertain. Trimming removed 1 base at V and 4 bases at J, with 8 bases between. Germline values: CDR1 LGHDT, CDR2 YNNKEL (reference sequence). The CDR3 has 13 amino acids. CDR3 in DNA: TGTGCCAGCAGCCAAGCGGCTCCTTACGAGCAGTACTTC. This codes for CASSQAAPYEQYF.

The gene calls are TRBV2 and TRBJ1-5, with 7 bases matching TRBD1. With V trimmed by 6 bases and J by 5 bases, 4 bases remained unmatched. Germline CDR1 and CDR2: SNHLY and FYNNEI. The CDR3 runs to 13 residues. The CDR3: CASRQGRDQPQHF. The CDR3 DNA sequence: TGTGCCAGCAGACAGGGGAGGGATCAGCCCCAGCATTTT.

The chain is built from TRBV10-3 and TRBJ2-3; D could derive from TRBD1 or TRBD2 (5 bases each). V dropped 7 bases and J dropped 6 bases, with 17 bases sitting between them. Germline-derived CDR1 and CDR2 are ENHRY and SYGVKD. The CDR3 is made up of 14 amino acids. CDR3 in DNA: TGTGCCATCAAGGGTGGGCAGGGACCCGATACGCAGTATTTT. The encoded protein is CAIKGGQGPDTQYF.

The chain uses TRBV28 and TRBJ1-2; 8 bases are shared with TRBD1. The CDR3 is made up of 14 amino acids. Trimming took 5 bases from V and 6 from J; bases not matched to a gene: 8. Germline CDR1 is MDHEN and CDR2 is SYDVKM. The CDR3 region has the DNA TGTGCCAGCAGTCTTCAGGACAGGGTGGATGGCTACACCTTC. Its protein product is CASSLQDRVDGYTF.

The CDR3 protein is CASSQGLAGQNEQFF. As DNA, the CDR3 is TGCGCCAGCAGCCAAGGGCTAGCGGGGCAAAATGAGCAGTTCTTC. V usage is TRBV4-1 and J usage is TRBJ2-1, with 9 nucleotides matching TRBD2. V was pared by 1 base and J by 7 bases, with 5 bases of the junction left unmatched. Germline assignment: CDR1 MGHRA and CDR2 YSYEKL. The CDR3 contains 15 residues.

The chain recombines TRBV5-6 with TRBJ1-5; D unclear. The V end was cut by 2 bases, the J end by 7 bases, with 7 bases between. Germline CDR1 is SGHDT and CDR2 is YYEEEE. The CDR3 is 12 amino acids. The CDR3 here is CASSFGGQPQHF. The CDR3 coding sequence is TGTGCCAGCAGCTTCGGTGGGCAGCCCCAGCATTTT. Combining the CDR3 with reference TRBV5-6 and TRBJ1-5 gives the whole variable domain DAGVTQSPTHLIKTRGQQVTLRCSPKSGHDTVSWYQQALGQGPQFIFQYYEEEERQRGNFPDRFSGHQFPNYSSELNVNALLLGDSALYLCASSFGGQPQHFGDGTRLSIL.

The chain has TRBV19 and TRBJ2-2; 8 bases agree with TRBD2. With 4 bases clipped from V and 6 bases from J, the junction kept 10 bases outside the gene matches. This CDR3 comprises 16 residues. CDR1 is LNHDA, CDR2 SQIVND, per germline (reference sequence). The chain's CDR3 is CASSRRAGVRAGELFF. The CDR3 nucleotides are TGTGCCAGTAGTAGAAGAGCGGGGGTAAGGGCCGGGGAGCTGTTTTTT.

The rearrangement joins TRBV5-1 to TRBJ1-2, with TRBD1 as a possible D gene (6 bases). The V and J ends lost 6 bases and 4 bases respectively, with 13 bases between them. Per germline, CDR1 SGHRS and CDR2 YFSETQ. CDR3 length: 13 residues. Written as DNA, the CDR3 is TGCGCCAGCACCCTCCAGGGGAGCTATGGCTACACCTTC. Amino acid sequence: CASTLQGSYGYTF.

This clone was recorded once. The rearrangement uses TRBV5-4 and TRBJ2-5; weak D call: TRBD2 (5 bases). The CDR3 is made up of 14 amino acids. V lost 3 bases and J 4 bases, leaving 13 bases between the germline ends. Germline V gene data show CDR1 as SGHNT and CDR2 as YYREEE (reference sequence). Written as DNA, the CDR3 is TGTGCCAGCAGCTCGCGCCGAGAGGGAGAGACCCAGTACTTC. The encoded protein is CASSSRREGETQYF.

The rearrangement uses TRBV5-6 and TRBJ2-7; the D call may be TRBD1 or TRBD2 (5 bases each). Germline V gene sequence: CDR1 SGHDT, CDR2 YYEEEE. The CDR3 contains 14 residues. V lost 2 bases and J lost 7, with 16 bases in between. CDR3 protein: CASSFGFEGLEQYF. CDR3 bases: TGTGCCAGCAGCTTTGGCTTCGAGGGGTTGGAGCAGTACTTC.

The CDR3 nucleotides are TGTGCCAGCCAGACCTCTGGGGCCAACGTCCTGACTTTC. Encoded protein: CASQTSGANVLTF. This chain links TRBV6-4 with TRBJ2-6; D is ambiguous. Deletions cut 8 bases from V and 0 bases from J, with 5 bases between. The germline gives CDR1 MRHNA, CDR2 SNTAGT. The CDR3 has 13 residues.

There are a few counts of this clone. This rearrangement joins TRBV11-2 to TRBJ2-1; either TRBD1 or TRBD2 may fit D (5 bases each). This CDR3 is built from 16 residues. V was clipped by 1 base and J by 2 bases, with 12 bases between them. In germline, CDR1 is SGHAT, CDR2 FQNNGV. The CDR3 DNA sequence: TGTGCCAGCAGCTTAGGGTGGGGGAGCACCTACAATGAGCAGTTCTTC. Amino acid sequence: CASSLGWGSTYNEQFF.

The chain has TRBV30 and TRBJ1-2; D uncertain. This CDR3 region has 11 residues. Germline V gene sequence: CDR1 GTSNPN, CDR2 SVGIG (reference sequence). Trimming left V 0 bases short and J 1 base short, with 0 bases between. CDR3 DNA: TGTGCCTGGAGTGTTAACTATGGCTACACCTTC. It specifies CAWSVNYGYTF. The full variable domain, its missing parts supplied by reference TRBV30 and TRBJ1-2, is SQTIHQWPATLVQPVGSPLSLECTVEGTSNPNLYWYRQAAGRGLQLLFYSVGIGQISSEVPQNLSASRPQDRQFILSSKKLLLSDSGFYLCAWSVNYGYTFGSGTRLTVV.

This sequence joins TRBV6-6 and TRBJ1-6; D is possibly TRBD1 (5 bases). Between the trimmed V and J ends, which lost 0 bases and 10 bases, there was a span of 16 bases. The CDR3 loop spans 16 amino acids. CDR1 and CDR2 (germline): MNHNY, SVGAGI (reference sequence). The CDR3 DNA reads TGTGCCAGCAGTTACTCGGGAGGGGTTGGAGCCTCACCCCTCCACTTT. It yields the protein CASSYSGGVGASPLHF.

CDR3 sequence: CASIFGGGVNTQYF. CDR3 in DNA: TGTGCCAGCATCTTTGGGGGGGGCGTGAATACGCAGTATTTT. The chain is built from TRBV11-2 and TRBJ2-3; D might be TRBD2 (7 bases). The germline V gene has CDR1 SGHAT and CDR2 FQNNGV. Deletions cut 7 bases from V and 7 bases from J, with 18 bases between. The CDR3 contains 14 residues.